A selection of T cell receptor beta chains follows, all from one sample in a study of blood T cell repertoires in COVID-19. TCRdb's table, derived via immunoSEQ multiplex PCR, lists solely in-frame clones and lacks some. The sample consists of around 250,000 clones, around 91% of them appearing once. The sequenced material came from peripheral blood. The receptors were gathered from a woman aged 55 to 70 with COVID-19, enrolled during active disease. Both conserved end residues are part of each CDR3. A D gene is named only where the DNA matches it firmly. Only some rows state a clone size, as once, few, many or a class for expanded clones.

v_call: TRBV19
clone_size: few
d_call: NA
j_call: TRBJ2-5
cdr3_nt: TGTGCCAGTAGTATTTGGGCAGGGAGGCACCAAGAGACCCAGTACTTC
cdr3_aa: CASSIWAGRHQETQYF

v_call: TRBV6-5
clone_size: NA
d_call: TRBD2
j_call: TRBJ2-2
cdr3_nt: TGTGCCAGCAGTTTATTAGCGGGGAAACACACCGGGGAGCTGTTTTTT
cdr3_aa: CASSLLAGKHTGELFF

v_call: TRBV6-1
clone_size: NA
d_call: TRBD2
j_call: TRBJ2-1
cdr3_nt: TGTGCCAGCAGTGAAGCGCTTCGGGCTAGCGGGGGGCGTAGGAATGAGCAGTTCTTC
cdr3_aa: CASSEALRASGGRRNEQFF

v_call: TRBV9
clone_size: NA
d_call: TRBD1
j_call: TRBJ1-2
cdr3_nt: TGTGCCAGCAGCAACCCACAGGGGGCCGACTATGGCTACACCTTC
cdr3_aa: CASSNPQGADYGYTF

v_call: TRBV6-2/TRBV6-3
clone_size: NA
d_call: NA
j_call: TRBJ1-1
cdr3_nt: TGTGCCAGCAGTTCGTCCTCCGGCGGGAACACTGAAGCTTTCTTT
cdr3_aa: CASSSSSGGNTEAFF

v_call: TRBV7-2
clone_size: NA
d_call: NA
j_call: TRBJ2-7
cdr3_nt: TGTGCCAGCAGCTTAGCGGGCAAGCCCTACGAGCAGTACTTC
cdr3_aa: CASSLAGKPYEQYF

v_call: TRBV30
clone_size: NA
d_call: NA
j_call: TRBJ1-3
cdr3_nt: TGTGCCTGGGGCACAGGGTTACTGGAAGGAAACACCATATATTTT
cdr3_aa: CAWGTGLLEGNTIYF

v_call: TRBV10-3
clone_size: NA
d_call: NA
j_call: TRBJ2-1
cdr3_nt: TGTGCCATCAAGTGGGACGGGGGAACCTACAATGAGCAGTTCTTC
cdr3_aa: CAIKWDGGTYNEQFF

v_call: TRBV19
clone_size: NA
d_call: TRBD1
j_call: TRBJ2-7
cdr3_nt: TGTGCCAGTAGTCAGGGGGACGAGCAGTACTTC
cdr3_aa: CASSQGDEQYF

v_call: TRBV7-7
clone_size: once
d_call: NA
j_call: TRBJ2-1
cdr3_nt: TGTGCTAGCAGCCCGGGGGACCGCTCCTACAATGAGCAGTTCTTC
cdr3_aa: CASSPGDRSYNEQFF

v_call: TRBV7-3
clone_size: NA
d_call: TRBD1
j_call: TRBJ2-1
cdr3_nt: TGTGCCAGCAGCGCCGGGACAGGGGCCTACAATGAGCAGTTCTTC
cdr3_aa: CASSAGTGAYNEQFF

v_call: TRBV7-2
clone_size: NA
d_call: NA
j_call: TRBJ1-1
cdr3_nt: TGTGCCAGCAGCTTAGCGCCAGGGCAAATGAACACTGAAGCTTTCTTT
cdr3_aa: CASSLAPGQMNTEAFF

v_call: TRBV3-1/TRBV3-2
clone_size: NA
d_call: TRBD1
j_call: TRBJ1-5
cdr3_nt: TGTGCCAGCAGCCAAGGAGGGGGCTCGCCCCAGCATTTT
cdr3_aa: CASSQGGGSPQHF

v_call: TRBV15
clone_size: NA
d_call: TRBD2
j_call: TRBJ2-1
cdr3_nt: TGTGCCACCAGCAAAGGCGGGACTACCTACAATGAGCAGTTCTTC
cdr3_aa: CATSKGGTTYNEQFF

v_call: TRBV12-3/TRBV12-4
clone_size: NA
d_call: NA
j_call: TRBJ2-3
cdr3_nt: TGTGCCAGCAGTCACTCCCATACGCAGTATTTT
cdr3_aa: CASSHSHTQYF

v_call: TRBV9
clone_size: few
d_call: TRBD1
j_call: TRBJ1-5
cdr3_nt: TGTGCCAGACCGGAGAGGGGGCGACTTCAGCCCCAGCATTTT
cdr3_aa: CARPERGRLQPQHF

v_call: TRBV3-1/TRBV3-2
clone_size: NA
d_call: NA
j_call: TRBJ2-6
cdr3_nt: TGTGCCAGCAGTCTAGGGGTTTCTGGGGCCAACGTCCTGACTTTC
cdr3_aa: CASSLGVSGANVLTF

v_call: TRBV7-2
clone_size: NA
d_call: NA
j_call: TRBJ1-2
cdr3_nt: TGTGCCAGCAGCTTAGTTCTCTGGGGCGCATCCTATGGCTACACCTTC
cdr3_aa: CASSLVLWGASYGYTF

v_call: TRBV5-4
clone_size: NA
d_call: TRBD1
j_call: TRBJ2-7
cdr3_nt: TGTGCCAGCAGCTTGGACAGGGGATACGAGCAGTACTTC
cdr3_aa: CASSLDRGYEQYF

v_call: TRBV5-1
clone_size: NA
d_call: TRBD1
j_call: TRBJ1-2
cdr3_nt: TGCGCCAGCAGCTGGTCAGGGACAGCGGACTATGGCTACACCTTC
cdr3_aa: CASSWSGTADYGYTF

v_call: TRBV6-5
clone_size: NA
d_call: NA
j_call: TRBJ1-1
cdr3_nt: TGTGCCAGCAGACTACAGGGCCGGAACACTGAAGCTTTCTTT
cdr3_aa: CASRLQGRNTEAFF

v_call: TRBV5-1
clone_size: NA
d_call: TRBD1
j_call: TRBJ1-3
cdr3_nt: TGCGCCAGCAGCCAGACCATAACAGGGGCCGGAAACACCATATATTTT
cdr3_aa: CASSQTITGAGNTIYF

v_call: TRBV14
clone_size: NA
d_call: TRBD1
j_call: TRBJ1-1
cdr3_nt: TGTGCCAGCAGCCAAGAGGGGACAGCCTTGAACACTGAAGCTTTCTTT
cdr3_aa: CASSQEGTALNTEAFF

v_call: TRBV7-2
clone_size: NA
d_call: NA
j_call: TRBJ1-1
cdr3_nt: TGTGCCAGCAGCTTGCTATTGTTGGGGCCTGAAGCTTTCTTT
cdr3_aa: CASSLLLLGPEAFF

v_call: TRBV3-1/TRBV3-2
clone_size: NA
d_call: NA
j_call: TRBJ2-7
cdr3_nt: TGTGCCAGCAGCCAATCGTCAGGGTTTGAGCAGTACTTC
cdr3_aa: CASSQSSGFEQYF

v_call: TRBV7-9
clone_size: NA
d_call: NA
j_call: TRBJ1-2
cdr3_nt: TGTGCCAGCAGCTACGAGGTGCAGGGGCAAGACTATGGCTACACCTTC
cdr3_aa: CASSYEVQGQDYGYTF

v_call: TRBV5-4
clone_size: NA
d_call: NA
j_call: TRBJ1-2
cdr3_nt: TGTGCCAGCAGCTTGGGGGGGGATTCTAACTATGGCTACACCTTC
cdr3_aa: CASSLGGDSNYGYTF

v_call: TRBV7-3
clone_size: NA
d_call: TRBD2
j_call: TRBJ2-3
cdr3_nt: TGTGCCAGCAGCTTAAATCCTAGCGGGGTGTCGACAGATACGCAGTATTTT
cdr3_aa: CASSLNPSGVSTDTQYF

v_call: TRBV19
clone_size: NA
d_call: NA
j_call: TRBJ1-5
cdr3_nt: TGTGCCAGTAGTATAGATCGGGGGGGGAGCAATCAGCCCCAGCATTTT
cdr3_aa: CASSIDRGGSNQPQHF